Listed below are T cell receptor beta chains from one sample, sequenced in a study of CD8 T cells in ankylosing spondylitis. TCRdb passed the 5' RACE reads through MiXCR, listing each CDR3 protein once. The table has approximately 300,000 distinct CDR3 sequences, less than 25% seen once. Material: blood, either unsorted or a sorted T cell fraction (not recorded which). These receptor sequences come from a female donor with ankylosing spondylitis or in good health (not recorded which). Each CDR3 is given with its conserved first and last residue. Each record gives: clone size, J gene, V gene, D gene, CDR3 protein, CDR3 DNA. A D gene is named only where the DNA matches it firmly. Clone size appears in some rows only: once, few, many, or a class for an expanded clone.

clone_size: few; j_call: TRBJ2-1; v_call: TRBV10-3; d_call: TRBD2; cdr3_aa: CAIRREGYNEQFF; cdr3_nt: TGTGCCATCAGGCGGGAGGGATACAATGAGCAGTTCTTC
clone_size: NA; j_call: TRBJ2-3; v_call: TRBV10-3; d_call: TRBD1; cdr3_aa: CAVKTGSLTDTQYF; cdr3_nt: TGTGCCGTGAAGACAGGGTCCCTCACAGATACGCAGTATTTT
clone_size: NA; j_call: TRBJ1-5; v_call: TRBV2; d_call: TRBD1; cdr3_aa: CASSSTGDFNQPQHF; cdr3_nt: TGTGCCAGCAGTTCGACAGGGGACTTCAATCAGCCCCAGCATTTT
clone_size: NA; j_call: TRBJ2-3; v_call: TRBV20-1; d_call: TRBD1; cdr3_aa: CSAKGQGDPDTQYF; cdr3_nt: TGCAGTGCTAAGGGACAGGGGGACCCAGATACGCAGTATTTT
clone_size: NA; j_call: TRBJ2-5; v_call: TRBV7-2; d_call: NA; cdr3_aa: CASSLAGQGTQYF; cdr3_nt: TGTGCCAGCAGCTTAGCGGGTCAGGGGACCCAGTACTTC
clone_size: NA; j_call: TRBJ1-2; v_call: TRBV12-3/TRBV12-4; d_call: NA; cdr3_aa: CASSSYTGYGYTF; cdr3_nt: TGTGCCAGCAGTTCGTACACTGGATATGGCTACACCTTC
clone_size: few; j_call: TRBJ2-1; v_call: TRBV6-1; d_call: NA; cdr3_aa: CASRADSRELGEQFF; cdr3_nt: TGTGCCAGCAGAGCAGACTCCAGGGAATTGGGTGAGCAGTTCTTC
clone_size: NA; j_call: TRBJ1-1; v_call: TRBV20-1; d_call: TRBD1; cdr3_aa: CSARQPQGRGTEAFF; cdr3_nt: TGCAGTGCTAGGCAGCCACAGGGGAGAGGGACTGAAGCTTTCTTT
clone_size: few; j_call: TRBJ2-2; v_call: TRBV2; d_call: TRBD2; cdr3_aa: CASSERISGRAGNTGELFF; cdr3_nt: TGTGCCAGCAGTGAAAGGATCAGCGGGAGGGCCGGGAACACCGGGGAGCTGTTTTTT
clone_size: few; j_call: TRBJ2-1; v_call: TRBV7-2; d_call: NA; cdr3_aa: CASSSKPGGAYNEQFF; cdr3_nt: TGTGCCAGCAGCTCGAAACCCGGGGGCGCCTACAATGAGCAGTTCTTC
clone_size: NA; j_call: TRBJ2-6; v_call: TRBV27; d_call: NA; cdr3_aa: CASSLHGGANVLTF; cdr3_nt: TGTGCCAGCAGTCTACACGGTGGGGCCAACGTCCTGACTTTC
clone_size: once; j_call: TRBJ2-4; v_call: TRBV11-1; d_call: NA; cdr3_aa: CASSRTANSKNIQYF; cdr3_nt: TGTGCCAGCAGCCGTACCGCGAACTCCAAAAACATTCAGTACTTC
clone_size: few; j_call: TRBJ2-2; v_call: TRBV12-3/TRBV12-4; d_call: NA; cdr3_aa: CASSSRTLNTGELFF; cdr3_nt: TGTGCCAGCAGTTCGCGGACTTTGAACACCGGGGAGCTGTTTTTT
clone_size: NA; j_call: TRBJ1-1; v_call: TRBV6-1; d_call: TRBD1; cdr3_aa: CASSPRGRGAKETEAFF; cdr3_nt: TGTGCCAGCAGCCCAAGGGGGCGGGGGGCTAAGGAGACTGAAGCTTTCTTT
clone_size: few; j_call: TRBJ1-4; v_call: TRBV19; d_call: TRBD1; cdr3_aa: CASLGQKDEKLFF; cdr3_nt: TGTGCCAGTCTGGGACAGAAAGATGAAAAACTGTTTTTT
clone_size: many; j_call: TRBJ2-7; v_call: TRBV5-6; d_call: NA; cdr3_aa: CASNLGPRGPYEQYF; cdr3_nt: TGTGCCAGCAATTTGGGCCCGAGAGGACCCTACGAGCAGTACTTC
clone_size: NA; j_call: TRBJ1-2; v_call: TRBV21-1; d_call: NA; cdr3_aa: CASTRGGAGYTF; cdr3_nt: TGTGCCAGCACGAGAGGGGGGGCCGGCTACACCTTC
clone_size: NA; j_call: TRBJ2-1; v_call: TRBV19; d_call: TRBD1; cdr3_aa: CASSSTRQGLNYNEQFF; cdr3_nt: TGTGCCAGTAGTTCCACCCGACAGGGATTAAATTACAATGAGCAGTTCTTC
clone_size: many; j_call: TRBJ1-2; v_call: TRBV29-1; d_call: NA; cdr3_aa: CSVDQNPRGYGYTF; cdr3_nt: TGCAGCGTTGACCAGAATCCCCGGGGCTATGGCTACACCTTC
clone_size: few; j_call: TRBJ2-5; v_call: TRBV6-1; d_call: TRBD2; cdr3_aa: CAARTSGTGETQYF; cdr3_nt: TGTGCCGCTCGGACTAGCGGGACAGGAGAGACCCAGTACTTC
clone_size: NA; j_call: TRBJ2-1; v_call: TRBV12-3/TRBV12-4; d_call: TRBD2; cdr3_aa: CASSPSSGRGEQFF; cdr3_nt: TGTGCCAGCAGTCCTTCAAGCGGGAGGGGGGAGCAGTTCTTC
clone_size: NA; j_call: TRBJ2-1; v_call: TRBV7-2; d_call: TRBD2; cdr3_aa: CASSPRVAGEANEQFF; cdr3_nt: TGTGCCAGCAGCCCCCGGGTAGCGGGAGAGGCAAATGAGCAGTTCTTC
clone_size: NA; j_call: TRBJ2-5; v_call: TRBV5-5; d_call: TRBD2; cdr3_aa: CASSPGRLAGARETQYF; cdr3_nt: TGTGCCAGCAGCCCTGGCCGACTAGCGGGAGCAAGGGAGACCCAGTACTTC
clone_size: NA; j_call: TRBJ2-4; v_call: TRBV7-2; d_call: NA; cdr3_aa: CASSLAAGGKDIQYF; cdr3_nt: TGTGCCAGCAGCTTAGCGGCAGGAGGAAAGGACATTCAGTACTTC